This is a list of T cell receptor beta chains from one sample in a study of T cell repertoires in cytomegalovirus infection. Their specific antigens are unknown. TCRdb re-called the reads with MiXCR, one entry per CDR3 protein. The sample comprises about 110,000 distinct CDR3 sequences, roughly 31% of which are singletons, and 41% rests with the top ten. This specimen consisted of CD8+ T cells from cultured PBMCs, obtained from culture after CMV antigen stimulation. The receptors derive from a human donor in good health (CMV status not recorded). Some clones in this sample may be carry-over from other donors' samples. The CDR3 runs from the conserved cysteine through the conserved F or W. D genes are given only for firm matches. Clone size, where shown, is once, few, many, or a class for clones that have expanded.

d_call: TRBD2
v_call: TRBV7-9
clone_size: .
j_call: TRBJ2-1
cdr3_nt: TGTGCCAGCAGCTTTAGCGGGGGGGCCGGCAATGAGCAGTTCTTC
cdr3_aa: CASSFSGGAGNEQFF

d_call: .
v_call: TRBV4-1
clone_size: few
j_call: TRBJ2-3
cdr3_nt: TGCGCCAGCAGCCAAGAATTGGCGGAGGGCACAGATACGCAGTATTTT
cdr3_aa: CASSQELAEGTDTQYF

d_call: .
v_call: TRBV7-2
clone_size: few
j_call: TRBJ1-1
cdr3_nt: TGTGCCAGCAGCCCCAAATCTAGTTTTCTTGAAGCTTTCTTT
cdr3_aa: CASSPKSSFLEAFF

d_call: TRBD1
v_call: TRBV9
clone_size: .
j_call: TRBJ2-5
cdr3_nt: TGTGCCAGCGGATCGCCTAGGACAGGGGACTTGGGGACCCAGTACTTC
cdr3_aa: CASGSPRTGDLGTQYF

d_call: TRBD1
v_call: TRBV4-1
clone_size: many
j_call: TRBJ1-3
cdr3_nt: TGCGCCAGCAGCCAAACGGGACAGGGGAACACCATATATTTT
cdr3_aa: CASSQTGQGNTIYF

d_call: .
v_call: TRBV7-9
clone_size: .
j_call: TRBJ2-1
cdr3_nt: TGTGCCAGCAGCTTTCTTGCTTCGGCAGCGGGCGTTGGTCACAATGAGCAGTTCTTC
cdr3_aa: CASSFLASAAGVGHNEQFF

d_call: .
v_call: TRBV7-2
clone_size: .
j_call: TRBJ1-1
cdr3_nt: TGTGCCAGCAGCCCCCGGACAGTGACTGAAGCTTTCTTT
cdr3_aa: CASSPRTVTEAFF

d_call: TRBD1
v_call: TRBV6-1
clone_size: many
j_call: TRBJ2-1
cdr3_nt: TGTGCCAGCCGATGGGAGATATACAGGGGCTCTAATGAGCAGTTCTTC
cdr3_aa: CASRWEIYRGSNEQFF

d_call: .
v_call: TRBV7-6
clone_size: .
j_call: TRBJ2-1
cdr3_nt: TGTGCCAGCAGCTCGATGAGGGCCGGTTGGGTGCAGTTCTTC
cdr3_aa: CASSSMRAGWVQFF

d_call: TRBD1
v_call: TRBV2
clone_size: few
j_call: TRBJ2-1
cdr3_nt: TGTGCCAGCAGGGAGGGACAGGGGCTTCTGACTCAGCAGTTCTTC
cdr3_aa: CASREGQGLLTQQFF